Presented here are 27 T cell receptor beta chains from one specimen sequenced in a study of blood T cell repertoires in COVID-19. Method: immunoSEQ multiplex PCR; TCRdb's copy keeps in-frame clones and lacks some. Of about 46,000 clones listed, 70% to 90% were seen once; the top ten hold approximately 15%. The sequencing sample was made of peripheral blood. The origin of the receptors is a human donor in a cohort sampled during active COVID-19. The donor label of this sample is uncertain.

The chain is built from TRBV20-1 and TRBJ2-1, with 10 bases that match TRBD2. V lost 3 bases, J lost 3 bases, and 2 bases stayed unmatched. Looked up from germline, CDR1 is DFQATT and CDR2 is SNEGSKA (reference sequence). The CDR3 runs 14 residues. The CDR3 DNA reads as TGCAGTGCTAGTAGCGGGGGGCTCTACAATGAGCAGTTCTTC. This translates into CSASSGGLYNEQFF.

This sequence joins TRBV5-5 and TRBJ1-5; D ambiguous. The germline V gene has CDR1 SGHKS and CDR2 YYEKEE (reference sequence). V lost 1 base to trimming and J lost 6 bases, with 8 bases between them. The length of the CDR3 is 13 residues. CDR3 in amino acids: CASSLFGSQPQHF. CDR3 nucleotide sequence: TGTGCCAGCAGCTTGTTTGGGAGTCAGCCCCAGCATTTT. Full variable domain (rest looked up from reference TRBV5-5 and TRBJ1-5): DAGVTQSPTHLIKTRGQQVTLRCSPISGHKSVSWYQQVLGQGPQFIFQYYEKEERGRGNFPDRFSARQFPNYSSELNVNALLLGDSALYLCASSLFGSQPQHFGDGTRLSIL.

The CDR3 is CASTSGTGDADTQYF. DNA for the CDR3: TGTGCCAGCACTTCCGGGACAGGGGATGCAGATACGCAGTATTTT. The V gene is TRBV6-5, the J gene TRBJ2-3; 10 bases are shared with TRBD1. There are 15 residues in the CDR3. The germline V gene encodes CDR1 MNHEY and CDR2 SVGAGI. V trimming: 7 bases; J trimming: 4 bases; junction bases outside the gene matches: 8.

The rearrangement links TRBV30 to TRBJ2-7, with D possibly TRBD1 on 7 matching bases. The CDR3 is made up of 14 amino acids. CDR1 is GTSNPN, CDR2 SVGIG, per germline (reference sequence). V shed 6 bases and J shed 3 bases, with 18 bases lying between them. The CDR3 spells CACLGGQTGYEQYF. DNA of the CDR3: TGTGCCTGTCTGGGGGGACAGACAGGCTACGAGCAGTACTTC.

Written as DNA, the CDR3 is TGTGCCACCAGAGTCCAGGGTTGGAACACCGGGGAGCTGTTTTTT. Protein sequence: CATRVQGWNTGELFF. The rearrangement uses TRBV15 and TRBJ2-2, with D tentatively TRBD1 (5 bases). Germline assignment: CDR1 LNHNV and CDR2 YYDKDF (reference sequence). CDR3 size: 15 residues. Trimming shortened V by 6 bases and J by 1 base, and 12 bases separated the two germline ends.

This rearrangement joins TRBV25-1 to TRBJ1-1, with a tentative D call TRBD1 (5 bases). CDR1 MGHDK and CDR2 SYGVNS come from the germline V gene. Trimming pared 6 bases from V and 5 bases from J, leaving 19 bases between. The CDR3 has 15 residues. The CDR3 bases are TGTGCCAGCAGACCCCAGAAGGGGCCGGGTACTGAAGCTTTCTTT. Translating gives CASRPQKGPGTEAFF.

The gene calls are TRBV9 and TRBJ1-4; tentatively, D is TRBD1 (6 bases). Germline CDR1 and CDR2: SGDLS and YYNGEE. Trimming removed 2 bases from V and 7 bases from J, with 12 bases in between. CDR3 length: 14 residues. This CDR3 reads CASSVSGGGEKLFF. As DNA, the CDR3 is TGTGCCAGCAGCGTCAGCGGGGGCGGTGAAAAACTGTTTTTT.

V gene TRBV5-1 combines with J gene TRBJ2-3, with D tentatively TRBD1 (6 bases). This CDR3 has 14 amino acids. The germline V gene encodes CDR1 SGHRS and CDR2 YFSETQ. V dropped 2 bases and J dropped 5 bases, with 12 bases sitting between them. CDR3 amino acids: CASSLEQGVDTQYF. The CDR3 bases are TGCGCCAGCAGCTTAGAACAGGGAGTAGATACGCAGTATTTT.

This clone has a single count. V gene TRBV7-9 combines with J gene TRBJ2-1; 11 nucleotides align to TRBD2. CDR1 is SEHNR and CDR2 is FQNEAQ in the germline V gene (reference sequence). The CDR3 loop spans 16 amino acids. Germline trimming cut 6 bases from V and 5 bases from J; bases unmatched to any gene: 9. CDR3 in amino acids: CASSPGLADFHNEQFF. The CDR3 DNA follows: TGTGCCAGCAGTCCGGGACTAGCGGATTTCCACAATGAGCAGTTCTTC.

This clone occurred a few times. As DNA, the CDR3 is TGCGCCAGCAGGGGGCAGTTATCTGGGGCCAACGTCCTGACTTTC. Its protein product is CASRGQLSGANVLTF. The chain links TRBV5-1 to TRBJ2-6; perhaps TRBD1 as D (5 bases). CDR1 is SGHRS, CDR2 YFSETQ, per germline. This CDR3 has 15 amino acids. V was trimmed by 5 bases and J by 1 base, leaving 10 bases between them.

The CDR3 nucleotides read TGCGCCAGCAGCTTGGAGGGGTATCAGGGGCAGTTCTTC. Translated, it gives CASSLEGYQGQFF. V and J are TRBV5-1 and TRBJ2-1; weak D call: TRBD1 (5 bases). This CDR3 has 13 residues. V was pared by 0 bases and J by 12 bases, with 13 bases between. Per germline, CDR1 SGHRS and CDR2 YFSETQ.

The V gene is TRBV12-3 or TRBV12-4, the J gene TRBJ1-6; 7 bases align to TRBD1. This CDR3 is built from 13 residues. The trim removed 5 bases at V and 9 bases at J, leaving 4 bases unmatched. The CDR3 DNA sequence: TGTGCCAGCAGTCCGGGACAGAGTTCACCCCTCCACTTT. Its translation: CASSPGQSSPLHF.

This clone showed up just once. The chain is built from TRBV5-1 and TRBJ2-1, with 11 bases identical to TRBD1. The V gene end was trimmed by 3 bases and the J gene end by 5 bases; junction bases not matched to a gene: 4. The CDR3 totals 15 residues. Germline lookup yields CDR1 SGHRS and CDR2 YFSETQ. This CDR3 reads CASSWGQGDDNEQFF. Here the CDR3 DNA reads TGCGCCAGCAGCTGGGGACAGGGGGATGACAATGAGCAGTTCTTC.

The chain couples TRBV5-4 to TRBJ2-1; D might be TRBD2 (6 bases). Germline CDR1 reads SGHNT; CDR2 reads YYREEE (reference sequence). The CDR3 runs 15 residues. Trimming removed 0 bases at V and 3 bases at J, with 10 bases between. Here the CDR3 reads CASSLDREIYNEQFF. CDR3 sequence (DNA): TGTGCCAGCAGCTTGGATCGGGAGATCTACAATGAGCAGTTCTTC.

The gene calls are TRBV12-3 or TRBV12-4 and TRBJ1-2, with 9 bases that match TRBD1. This CDR3 is built from 13 residues. J was trimmed by 6 bases and V by 9 bases; bases with no gene match: 8. CDR3 in DNA: TGTGCCAGTTATGGACAGGGGTATGATGGCTACACCTTC. It translates to CASYGQGYDGYTF.

The genes are TRBV27 and TRBJ1-2; TRBD1 matches 7 bases. After removal of 3 bases from V and 8 bases from J, the junction contained 3 bases not matched to a gene. Germline V CDR1 and CDR2: MNHEY, SMNVEV (reference sequence). The CDR3 loop spans 12 amino acids. In DNA form, the CDR3 reads TGTGCCAGCAGTTTGACGGGACAGGGCTACACCTTC. Translated, it gives CASSLTGQGYTF.

This chain uses TRBV27 with TRBJ1-1; D is undetermined. The germline V gene encodes CDR1 MNHEY and CDR2 SMNVEV (reference sequence). V was pared by 5 bases and J by 7 bases, with 11 bases between. CDR3 length: 12 amino acids. CDR3 in amino acids: CASSDPTREAFF. The CDR3 DNA reads as TGTGCCAGCAGTGACCCGACACGTGAAGCTTTCTTT.

The genes are TRBV19 and TRBJ2-3, with TRBD2 matching over 8 bases. Trimming took 1 base from V and 4 from J; bases not matched to a gene: 10. The germline CDR1 and CDR2 sequences are LNHDA and SQIVND (reference sequence). The CDR3 consists of 17 residues. The CDR3, as DNA: TGTGCCAGTAGTATAGTGGGGTTGGCGGGGGGTCCAGATACGCAGTATTTT. Translation: CASSIVGLAGGPDTQYF.

This clone turned up a few times. The V and J genes are TRBV19 and TRBJ1-1; no firm D call. The CDR3 is made up of 12 amino acids. The V gene lost 6 bases and the J gene lost 10 bases, with 15 bases spanning the gap. The germline V gene encodes CDR1 LNHDA and CDR2 SQIVND (reference sequence). CDR3 sequence reads: CASSHRRIGAFF. The CDR3, as DNA: TGTGCCAGTAGCCACCGAAGAATCGGAGCTTTCTTT.

V and J are TRBV6-5 and TRBJ2-1; 13 bases are a match to TRBD2. Germline trimming cut 5 bases from V and 6 bases from J; bases unmatched to any gene: 4. This CDR3 contains 15 residues. The germline V gene has CDR1 MNHEY and CDR2 SVGAGI. The CDR3 spells CASSQTSGGINEQFF. The DNA for the CDR3 is TGTGCCAGCAGTCAGACTAGCGGGGGGATCAATGAGCAGTTCTTC.

This chain links TRBV9 with TRBJ2-3, with D possibly being TRBD1 (5 bases). V lost 4 bases and J 0 bases, leaving 15 bases between the germline ends. The CDR3 has 16 residues. Germline CDR1 and CDR2: SGDLS and YYNGEE. This chain's CDR3 is CASSSGWTPSTDTQYF. The CDR3 bases are TGTGCCAGCAGCTCCGGATGGACACCGAGCACAGATACGCAGTATTTT.

The chain has TRBV6-6 and TRBJ2-7, with D possibly being TRBD1 (5 bases). Per germline, CDR1 MNHNY and CDR2 SVGAGI (reference sequence). Trimming removed 3 bases at V and 5 bases at J, with 14 bases between. There are 14 residues in the CDR3. The CDR3 here is CASSYSDRPNEQYF. Here the CDR3 DNA reads TGTGCCAGCAGTTATTCCGACAGACCTAACGAGCAGTACTTC.

The chain couples TRBV20-1 to TRBJ2-7; perhaps TRBD2 as D (7 bases). In germline, CDR1 is DFQATT, CDR2 SNEGSKA (reference sequence). The V end was cut by 3 bases, the J end by 2 bases, with 11 bases between. This CDR3 has 13 amino acids. CDR3 coding DNA: TGCAGTGCTAGTCGAGGGGGGGCCTACGAGCAGTACTTC. Protein: CSASRGGAYEQYF.

The V call is TRBV6-6, the J call TRBJ2-2; TRBD2 matches 8 bases. Germline-derived CDR1 and CDR2 are MNHNY and SVGAGI (reference sequence). This CDR3 region has 15 residues. Germline trimming cut 6 bases from V and 4 bases from J; bases unmatched to any gene: 7. DNA for the CDR3: TGTGCCAGCAGAGTCGGGGGGGCGGGCACCGGGGAGCTGTTTTTT. It is translated as CASRVGGAGTGELFF.

The chain uses TRBV5-4 and TRBJ1-1; TRBD1 matches at 7 bases. V lost 4 bases, J lost 1 base, and 4 bases stayed unmatched. The CDR3 is 14 amino acids. Germline loops: CDR1 SGHNT, CDR2 YYREEE (reference sequence). CDR3 DNA sequence: TGTGCCAGCAGCGCCAGACAGGGGAACACTGAAGCTTTCTTT. Translating it yields CASSARQGNTEAFF.

The count of this clone is one. The chain uses TRBV6-1 and TRBJ2-7; TRBD2 might be the D (5 bases). The CDR3 contains 13 residues. The V gene lost 1 base and the J gene lost 4 bases, with 8 bases spanning the gap. CDR1 is MNHNS, CDR2 SASEGT, per germline. The CDR3 region is CASSEGRTYEQYF. DNA for the CDR3: TGTGCCAGCAGTGAAGGTCGGACTTACGAGCAGTACTTC.

This clone was seen once. This chain uses TRBV5-6 with TRBJ2-7; 8 nucleotides align to TRBD1. Per the germline V gene, CDR1 is SGHDT and CDR2 is YYEEEE. V shed 0 bases and J 5 bases; nucleotides not matched to a gene: 7. This CDR3 has 15 residues. The CDR3 bases are TGTGCCAGCAGCTTGGAAGTGACAGGGGATAACGAGCAGTACTTC. This gives the protein CASSLEVTGDNEQYF.